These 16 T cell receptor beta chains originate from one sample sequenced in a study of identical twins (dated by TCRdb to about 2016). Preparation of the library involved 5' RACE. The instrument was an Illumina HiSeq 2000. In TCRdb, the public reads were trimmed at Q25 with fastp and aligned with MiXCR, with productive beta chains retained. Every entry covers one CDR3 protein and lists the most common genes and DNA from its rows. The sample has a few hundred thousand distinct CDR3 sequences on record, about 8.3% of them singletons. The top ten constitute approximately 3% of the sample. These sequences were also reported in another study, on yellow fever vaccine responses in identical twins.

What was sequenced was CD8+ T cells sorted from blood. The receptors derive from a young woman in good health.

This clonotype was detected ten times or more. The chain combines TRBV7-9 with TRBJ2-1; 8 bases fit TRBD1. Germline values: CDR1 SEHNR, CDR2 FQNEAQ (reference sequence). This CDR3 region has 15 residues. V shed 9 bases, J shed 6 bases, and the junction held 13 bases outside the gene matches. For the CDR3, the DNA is TGTGCCAGTAGCCCCCCCGGACAGGGACTCAATGAGCAGTTCTTC. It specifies CASSPPGQGLNEQFF.

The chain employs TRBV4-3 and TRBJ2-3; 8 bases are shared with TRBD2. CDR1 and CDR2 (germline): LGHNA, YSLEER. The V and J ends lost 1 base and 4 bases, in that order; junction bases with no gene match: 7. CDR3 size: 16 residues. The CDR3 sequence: CASSQVIAGSADTQYF. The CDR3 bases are TGCGCCAGCAGCCAAGTTATAGCGGGATCGGCAGATACGCAGTATTTT.

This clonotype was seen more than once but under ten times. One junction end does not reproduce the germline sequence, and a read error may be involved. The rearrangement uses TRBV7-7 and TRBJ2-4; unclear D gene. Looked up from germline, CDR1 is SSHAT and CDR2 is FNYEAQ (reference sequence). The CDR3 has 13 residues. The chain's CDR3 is CASSHRSKNIQYF. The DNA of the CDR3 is TGTGCTAGCAGCCATAGGTCCAAAAACATTCAGTACTTC.

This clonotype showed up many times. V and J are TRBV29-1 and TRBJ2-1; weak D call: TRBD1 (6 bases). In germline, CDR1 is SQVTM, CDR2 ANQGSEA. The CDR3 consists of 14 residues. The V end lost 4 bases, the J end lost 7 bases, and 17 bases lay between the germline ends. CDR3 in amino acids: CSVADQGFVNEQFF. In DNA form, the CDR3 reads TGCAGCGTTGCGGATCAGGGGTTTGTAAATGAGCAGTTCTTC.

CDR3 in amino acids: CATRGEQSIPGELFF. The CDR3 bases are TGTGCCACCAGAGGGGAACAATCGATCCCCGGGGAGCTGTTTTTT. This chain links TRBV15 with TRBJ2-2; possibly TRBD1 for D (5 bases). V was trimmed by 6 bases and J by 6 bases, leaving 17 bases between them. Germline V gene lookup returns CDR1 LNHNV and CDR2 YYDKDF (reference sequence). This CDR3 spans 15 amino acids.

The CDR3 sequence is CASSLYKGAEEETQYF. The CDR3, as DNA: TGTGCCAGCAGCTTATATAAAGGAGCAGAGGAAGAGACCCAGTACTTC. V is TRBV7-8 and J is TRBJ2-5, with unresolved D. The CDR3 is made up of 16 amino acids. The V gene's germline CDR1 is SGHVS and CDR2 FQNEAQ. V lost 2 bases and J lost 3, with 16 bases in between.

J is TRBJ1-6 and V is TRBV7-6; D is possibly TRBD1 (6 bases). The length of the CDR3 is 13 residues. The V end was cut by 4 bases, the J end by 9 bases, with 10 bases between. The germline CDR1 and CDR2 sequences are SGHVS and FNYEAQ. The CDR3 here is CASSSGAGSPLHF. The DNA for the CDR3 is TGTGCCAGCAGCTCAGGGGCGGGTTCACCCCTCCACTTT.

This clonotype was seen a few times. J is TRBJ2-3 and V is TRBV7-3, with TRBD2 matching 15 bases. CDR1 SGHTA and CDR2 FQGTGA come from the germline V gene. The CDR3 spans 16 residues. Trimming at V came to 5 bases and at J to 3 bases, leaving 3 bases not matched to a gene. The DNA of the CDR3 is TGTGCCAGCAGCCTGGGACTAGCGGGGGGAACAGATACGCAGTATTTT. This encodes CASSLGLAGGTDTQYF.

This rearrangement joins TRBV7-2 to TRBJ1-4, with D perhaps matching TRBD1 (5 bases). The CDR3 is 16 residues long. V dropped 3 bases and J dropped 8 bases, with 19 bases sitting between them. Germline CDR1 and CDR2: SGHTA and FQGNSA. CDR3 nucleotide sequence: TGTGCCAGCAGCTTGACTTGGGGGAGAGTGGAAGAAAAACTGTTTTTT. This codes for CASSLTWGRVEEKLFF.

The CDR3 spells CASKRGGYTF. CDR3 nucleotides: TGTGCCAGCAAGCGGGGGGGCTACACCTTC. The chain recombines TRBV28 with TRBJ1-2, with D possibly TRBD1 on 5 matching bases. Germline CDR1 reads MDHEN; CDR2 reads SYDVKM. V was shortened by 7 bases and J by 8 bases, with 8 bases between the two germline ends. The CDR3 has 10 amino acids.

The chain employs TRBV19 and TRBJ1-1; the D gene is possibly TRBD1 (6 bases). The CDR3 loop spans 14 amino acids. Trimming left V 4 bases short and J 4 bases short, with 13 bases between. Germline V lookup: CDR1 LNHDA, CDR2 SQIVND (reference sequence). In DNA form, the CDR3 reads TGTGCCAGTAGTACTCTAACAGGGCGCACTGAAGCTTTCTTT. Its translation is CASSTLTGRTEAFF.

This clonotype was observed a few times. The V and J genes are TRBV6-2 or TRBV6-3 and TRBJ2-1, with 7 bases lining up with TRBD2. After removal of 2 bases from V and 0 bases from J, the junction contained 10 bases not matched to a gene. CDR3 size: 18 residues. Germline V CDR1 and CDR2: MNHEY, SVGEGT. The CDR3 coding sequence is TGTGCCAGCAGTTACCCGTGGGGACTACCAAGCTCCTACAATGAGCAGTTCTTC. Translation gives CASSYPWGLPSSYNEQFF.

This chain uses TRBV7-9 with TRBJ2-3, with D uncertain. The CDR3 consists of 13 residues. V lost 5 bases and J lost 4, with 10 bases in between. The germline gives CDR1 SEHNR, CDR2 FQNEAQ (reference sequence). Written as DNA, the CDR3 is TGTGCCAGCAGCCAAGGATACCCAGATACGCAGTATTTT. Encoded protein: CASSQGYPDTQYF.

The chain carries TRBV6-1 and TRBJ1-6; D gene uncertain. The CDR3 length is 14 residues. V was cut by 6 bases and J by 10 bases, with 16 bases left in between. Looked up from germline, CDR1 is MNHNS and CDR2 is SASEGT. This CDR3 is CASSTHDPGSPLHF. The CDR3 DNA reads TGTGCCAGCAGCACACATGATCCGGGGTCACCCCTCCACTTT.

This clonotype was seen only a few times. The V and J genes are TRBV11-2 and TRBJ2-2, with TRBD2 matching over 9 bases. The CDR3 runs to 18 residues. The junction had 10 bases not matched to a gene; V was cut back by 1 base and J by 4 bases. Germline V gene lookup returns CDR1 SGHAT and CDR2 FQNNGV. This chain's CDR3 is CASSLGVAGGVSTGELFF. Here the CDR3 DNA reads TGTGCCAGCAGCTTAGGGGTCGCGGGGGGGGTTTCCACCGGGGAGCTGTTTTTT.

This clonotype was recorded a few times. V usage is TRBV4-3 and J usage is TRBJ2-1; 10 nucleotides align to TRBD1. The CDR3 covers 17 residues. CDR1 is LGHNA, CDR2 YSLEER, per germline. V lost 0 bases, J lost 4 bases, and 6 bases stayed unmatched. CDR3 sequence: CASSQDTGTGVYNEQFF. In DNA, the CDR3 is TGCGCCAGCAGCCAAGATACCGGGACAGGGGTATACAATGAGCAGTTCTTC.